This T cell receptor beta chain was sequenced during a study of OX40 agonist ivuxolimab in advanced cancers. At the level of the whole study: Ivuxolimab was a fully human IgG2 agonistic monoclonal antibody targeting the costimulatory receptor OX40 (CD134). Partial responses occurred in three dose-escalation patients, of whom one had hepatocellular carcinoma and two had cutaneous melanoma. Intravenous ivuxolimab was administered to patients every 2 weeks at six dose levels: 0.01, 0.1, 0.3, 1.5, 3 and 10 mg/kg. The dose-escalation cohort was almost 85% male with a mean age of about 60 years, ranging from about 23 to 85. The paper describes the monotherapy dose-escalation part (N of about 47 patients) of the phase I trial of ivuxolimab. Patients were allowed to have had prior anti-PD-1, anti-PD-L1 or anti-CTLA-4 therapy, and approximately 41% of the dose-escalation patients had previously received checkpoint inhibitors. The purpose of peripheral TCRbeta sequencing was to test whether ivuxolimab changed TCR sequence diversity and led to clonal T-cell expansion. Of the roughly 51 dose-escalation patients, hepatocellular carcinoma was present in about 20, melanoma in approximately 15, renal cell carcinoma in 9 and head and neck cancer in 9.

Results the study describes overall, beyond this receptor: Low levels of normalized T-cell clonal expansion were also seen in some nonresponding patients. After ivuxolimab, expanded clones were on average more numerous among CD8+ T cells than among CD4+ T cells. In partial responders in the 0.1-3.0 mg/kg groups, normalized peripheral clonal expansion was found to be among the lowest, especially among CD8+ T cells. Clonal expansion of both CD4+ and CD8+ blood T cells was observed from baseline to week 6 at doses 0.1 to 3.0 mg/kg. Antigen specificity was not determined for the clonally expanded peripheral T cells.

From its cysteine to its phenylalanine, the CDR3 spans 12 amino acids. Kept here is only the CDR3 DNA, which spans 36 bases and is read in frame from base 1. From a lookup of the germline V gene, CDR1 and CDR2 are KGHSH and LQKENI. V lost 6 bases and J lost 6 bases; the stretch between them is 12 bases long. Comment on this clone: The antigen this receptor binds is unknown. The input lacks base qualities; no much larger clone sits a single base away.

The trial excluded patients who had a history of autoimmune disease or were on systemic immunosuppression. Peripheral blood for TCR sequencing was collected from all dose cohorts at baseline, on cycle 4 day 1, and on cycle 7 day 1. Samples came from an open-label, multicenter, first-in-human phase I dose-escalation trial of ivuxolimab. The trial enrolled adults with locally advanced or metastatic head and neck squamous cell, hepatocellular, melanoma or renal cell carcinoma. CD4+ and CD8+ T cells were sorted separately from peripheral blood before TCR sequencing. Genomic DNA was isolated from the sorted cells so that the TCRbeta CDR3 region could be sequenced. The immunoSEQ Assay was used to sequence the TCRbeta CDR3 regions. Not all clones reach the TCRdb copy of this immuneACCESS table, which keeps in-frame sequences only. Checked studies attribute under half of the gap to unresolved V genes and leave the rest unexplained. The sample contains some 46,000 clones, roughly 90% of them found a single time. Of the sample, about 11% falls within the top ten clones.

The sample here was CD4+ or CD8+ T cells sorted from blood, taken in a trial of the OX40 agonist ivuxolimab. This clonotype was obtained from an adult with an advanced solid tumor such as melanoma, head and neck, liver or kidney cancer. The V and J genes are TRBV18 and TRBJ2-7, and perhaps TRBD1 as D gene, on 6 matching bases. The CDR3: CASSFGQIEQYF. The base sequence is TGTGCCAGCTCCTTCGGACAGATCGAGCAGTACTTC. The CDR3, completed at both ends by the reference TRBV18 and TRBJ2-7 genes, gives the full variable domain NAGVMQNPRHLVRRRGQEARLRCSPMKGHSHVYWYRQLPEEGLKFMVYLQKENIIDESGMPKERFSAEFPKEGPSILRIQQVVRGDSAAYFCASSFGQIEQYFGPGTRLTVT.